This T cell receptor (beta chain) was sequenced for a study of T cells in narcolepsy. Study results and caveats: Comparing one patient's CSF and blood CD4+ clonotypes highlighted HCRT- and TRIB2-specific autoreactive clonotypes.

Of note for this clone: Its antigen is undetermined.

Trimming cost V 1 base and J 4 bases; bases outside gene matches: 10. Germline loops: CDR1 SGHTA, CDR2 FQGNSA. This CDR3 spans 16 amino acids. Sequenced by immunoSEQ multiplex PCR; TCRdb stores in-frame clones only, minus some. The sample yields 35,000 or so clones, about 85% seen once. The sequenced sample was CD45RA- memory CD4+ T cells from PBMCs. This TCR was recovered from a human donor with narcolepsy. This chain connects TRBV7-2 to TRBJ2-7; 7 bases are shared with TRBD2. The CDR3 nucleotides are TGTGCCAGCAGCTTAGGGGTTCTAGCGGATGATTACGAGCAGTACTTC. Translated, it gives CASSLGVLADDYEQYF.